These 32 T cell receptor beta chains came from one sample sequenced in a study of OX40 agonist ivuxolimab in advanced cancers. Only in-frame clones appear in the TCRdb table, and some are missing; sequencing was by immunoSEQ multiplex PCR. The sample includes about 82,000 clones, 80% to 95% of them seen just once. Sequenced here: CD4+ or CD8+ T cells sorted from blood, sampled in a trial of the OX40 agonist ivuxolimab. These receptors all stem from an adult with an advanced solid tumor such as melanoma, head and neck, liver or kidney cancer.

The gene calls are TRBV27 and TRBJ1-4, with D maybe TRBD1 (6 bases). Germline V CDR1 and CDR2: MNHEY, SMNVEV (reference sequence). This CDR3 contains 14 residues. Trimming took off 5 bases at V and 7 bases at J, with 14 bases between the two ends. The CDR3 region has the DNA TGTGCCAGCAGTCGCCTAGGGGGACTTGAAAAACTGTTTTTT. This sequence encodes CASSRLGGLEKLFF.

The gene calls are TRBV6-1 and TRBJ1-2; D perhaps matches TRBD1 (5 bases). The ends were cut back, 4 bases at V and 1 base at J, with 13 bases in the middle. This CDR3 is 15 amino acids long. Germline lookup yields CDR1 MNHNS and CDR2 SASEGT. This chain's CDR3 is CASSAWDALNYGYTF. DNA of the CDR3: TGTGCCAGCAGTGCGTGGGACGCCCTTAACTATGGCTACACCTTC.

This chain joins TRBV6-5 and TRBJ2-1; 12 nucleotides match TRBD2. The CDR3 has 14 amino acids. J was trimmed by 7 bases and V by 9 bases; bases with no gene match: 7. Germline values: CDR1 MNHEY, CDR2 SVGAGI. CDR3: CASQLAGGFNEQFF. CDR3 in DNA: TGTGCCAGTCAACTAGCGGGGGGCTTTAATGAGCAGTTCTTC.

This chain joins TRBV29-1 and TRBJ2-5; maybe TRBD2 (6 bases). Trimming removed 0 bases from V and 5 bases from J, with 25 bases in between. Germline V lookup: CDR1 SQVTM, CDR2 ANQGSEA. The length of the CDR3 is 18 residues. CDR3: CSVEDWASSARVGETQYF. DNA of the CDR3: TGCAGCGTTGAAGATTGGGCGTCTAGCGCCCGGGTGGGGGAGACCCAGTACTTC.

The chain uses TRBV30 and TRBJ2-7, with TRBD1 matching over 7 bases. The CDR3 loop spans 14 amino acids. J was trimmed by 2 bases and V by 4 bases; bases with no gene match: 8. CDR1 and CDR2 from the germline V gene are GTSNPN and SVGIG (reference sequence). Here the CDR3 DNA reads TGTGCCTGGATTCGAATGGGGACAGCCTACGAGCAGTACTTC. Protein: CAWIRMGTAYEQYF.

The chain employs TRBV21-1 and TRBJ2-1. TRBV21-1 is marked as a pseudogene. The CDR3 sequence is 15 residues long. The CDR3 here is CASNKNGNSYNEQFF. For the CDR3, the DNA is TGTGCCAGCAACAAAAATGGGAATTCCTACAATGAGCAGTTCTTC.

V and J are TRBV5-4 and TRBJ2-3; a possible D gene is TRBD1 (6 bases). The CDR3 spans 16 residues. V dropped 4 bases and J dropped 0 bases, with 15 bases sitting between them. Per the germline V gene, CDR1 is SGHNT and CDR2 is YYREEE (reference sequence). CDR3 sequence reads: CASSPTGTLSTDTQYF. The CDR3 DNA is TGTGCCAGCAGCCCGACAGGCACCCTAAGCACAGATACGCAGTATTTT.

This chain connects TRBV30 to TRBJ2-3, with D unresolved. The germline gives CDR1 GTSNPN, CDR2 SVGIG (reference sequence). V was shortened by 0 bases and J by 8 bases, with 12 bases between the two germline ends. The CDR3 is 13 residues long. CDR3 in DNA: TGTGCCTGGAGTGTAGGAAAAGCTAGTACGCAGTATTTT. Translation: CAWSVGKASTQYF.

This chain links TRBV7-9 with TRBJ2-3; maybe TRBD2 (5 bases). Deletions cut 8 bases from V and 5 bases from J, with 5 bases between. This CDR3 is built from 10 residues. CDR1 and CDR2 from the germline V gene are SEHNR and FQNEAQ (reference sequence). The CDR3 protein is CASEGDTQYF. The CDR3 region has the DNA TGTGCCAGCGAGGGAGATACGCAGTATTTT.

The CDR3 region is CASRSGTGHDEQYF. CDR3 nucleotide sequence: TGCGCCAGCAGGAGTGGGACAGGCCACGACGAGCAGTACTTC. This sequence joins TRBV5-1 and TRBJ2-7, with 8 bases fitting TRBD1. The trim removed 5 bases at V and 5 bases at J, leaving 9 bases unmatched. CDR3 length: 14 residues. The V gene's germline CDR1 is SGHRS and CDR2 YFSETQ. The entire variable domain, with the rest obtained from reference TRBV5-1 and TRBJ2-7, is as follows: KAGVTQTPRYLIKTRGQQVTLSCSPISGHRSVSWYQQTPGQGLQFLFEYFSETQRNKGNFPGRFSGRQFSNSRSEMNVSTLELGDSALYLCASRSGTGHDEQYFGPGTRLTVT.

The chain is built from TRBV27 and TRBJ2-5; 8 bases are shared with TRBD2. Germline CDR1 and CDR2: MNHEY and SMNVEV (reference sequence). V trimming: 3 bases; J trimming: 8 bases; junction bases outside the gene matches: 5. The CDR3 length is 13 residues. In DNA, the CDR3 is TGTGCCAGCAGTTTTACTACTAGCGGTACCCAGTACTTC. Translated: CASSFTTSGTQYF.

V is TRBV6-1 and J is TRBJ2-1; D might be TRBD1 or TRBD2, each matching 5 bases. Trimming shortened V by 1 base and J by 11 bases, and 12 bases separated the two germline ends. CDR1 and CDR2 (germline): MNHNS, SASEGT. This CDR3 has 13 residues. The CDR3 is CASSEDWKGQQFF. DNA for the CDR3: TGTGCCAGCAGTGAAGATTGGAAGGGACAGCAGTTCTTC.

The chain links TRBV5-4 to TRBJ1-5; no reliable D call. The CDR3 sequence is 12 residues long. Germline loops: CDR1 SGHNT, CDR2 YYREEE (reference sequence). Trimming left V 0 bases short and J 6 bases short, with 4 bases between. The DNA for the CDR3 is TGTGCCAGCAGCTTGGATAGTCAGCCCCAGCATTTT. This encodes CASSLDSQPQHF.

The gene calls are TRBV11-2 and TRBJ2-1, with D perhaps matching TRBD2 (5 bases). Trimming removed 5 bases from V and 2 bases from J, with 10 bases in between. Per the germline V gene, CDR1 is SGHAT and CDR2 is FQNNGV. This CDR3 region has 14 residues. The CDR3 DNA reads as TGTGCCAGCAGCCAAAGCGGAACCTACAATGAGCAGTTCTTC. Its protein is CASSQSGTYNEQFF.

In its sample, this clone was seen once. The rearrangement links TRBV10-3 to TRBJ2-1; TRBD2 matches 10 bases. This CDR3 is built from 16 residues. Germline trimming cut 3 bases from V and 2 bases from J; bases unmatched to any gene: 4. Germline values: CDR1 ENHRY, CDR2 SYGVKD. CDR3 protein: CAISESSGGPYNEQFF. The CDR3 DNA is TGTGCCATCAGTGAATCTAGCGGGGGACCCTACAATGAGCAGTTCTTC.

The chain links TRBV27 to TRBJ2-7; TRBD2 aligns across 7 bases. Germline V gene lookup returns CDR1 MNHEY and CDR2 SMNVEV (reference sequence). Trimming at V came to 3 bases and at J to 1 base, leaving 3 bases not matched to a gene. The CDR3 has 14 amino acids. CDR3 amino acids: CASSFQRGSYEQYF. In DNA, the CDR3 is TGTGCCAGCAGTTTCCAGCGGGGTTCCTACGAGCAGTACTTC.

CDR3 nucleotide sequence: TGTGCCAGCAGTGAGGATCCCAGCTCCTATGGCTACACCTTC. It codes for CASSEDPSSYGYTF. The rearrangement uses TRBV2 and TRBJ1-2; no clear D gene. This CDR3 spans 14 amino acids. Germline V gene data show CDR1 as SNHLY and CDR2 as FYNNEI. Trimming took off 3 bases at V and 4 bases at J, with 12 bases between the two ends.

The chain carries TRBV19 and TRBJ2-4, with D perhaps TRBD2 (7 bases). The CDR3 is made up of 16 amino acids. CDR1 and CDR2 from the germline V gene are LNHDA and SQIVND (reference sequence). V was cut by 7 bases and J by 2 bases, with 18 bases left in between. The CDR3 reads CASTDAGAWSKNIQYF. The CDR3 region has the DNA TGTGCCAGTACCGATGCGGGGGCCTGGTCCAAAAACATTCAGTACTTC.

The chain recombines TRBV30 with TRBJ1-5; 8 nucleotides agree with TRBD1. The CDR3 consists of 12 residues. V was clipped by 4 bases and J by 11 bases; unmatched bases: 7. The V gene's germline CDR1 is GTSNPN and CDR2 SVGIG (reference sequence). The CDR3 DNA reads TGTGCCTGGAAGCAGGGGGCAAAGGCCCAGCATTTT. As protein: CAWKQGAKAQHF.

The chain recombines TRBV5-3 with TRBJ2-1, with 13 bases lining up with TRBD2. TRBV5-3 is noted as an ORF with a role that remains uncertain. CDR3 length equals 15 residues. V shed 5 bases, J shed 6 bases, and the junction held 5 bases outside the gene matches. In nucleotides, the CDR3 is TGTGCCAGAAGTTGGACTAGCGGGGGACGCAATGAGCAGTTCTTC. Translated: CARSWTSGGRNEQFF.

The chain links TRBV5-1 to TRBJ1-1; TRBD1 aligns across 7 bases. The CDR3 is 14 residues long. Germline CDR1 reads SGHRS; CDR2 reads YFSETQ. The V segment lost 6 bases and the J segment 3 bases; nucleotides outside the gene matches: 8. CDR3 in DNA: TGCGCCAGCAACCCAGACAGGGCGGACACTGAAGCTTTCTTT. This encodes CASNPDRADTEAFF.

The CDR3 spells CASSNNREAFF. For the CDR3, the DNA is TGTGCCAGCAGTAACAACAGGGAAGCTTTCTTT. The chain couples TRBV6-5 to TRBJ1-1, with D possibly TRBD1 on 5 matching bases. Germline assignment: CDR1 MNHEY and CDR2 SVGAGI. This CDR3 comprises 11 residues. Trimming pared 5 bases from V and 8 bases from J, leaving 9 bases between.

The J gene is TRBJ2-1, the V gene TRBV7-3, with 9 nucleotides matching TRBD1. Per the germline V gene, CDR1 is SGHTA and CDR2 is FQGTGA. The V gene end was trimmed by 4 bases and the J gene end by 3 bases; junction bases not matched to a gene: 1. CDR3 length: 14 amino acids. The CDR3 DNA reads TGTGCCAGCAGCTCGGGACAGGGCTACAATGAGCAGTTCTTC. Its translation: CASSSGQGYNEQFF.

The chain links TRBV20-1 to TRBJ2-3, with D uncertain. CDR1 is DFQATT and CDR2 is SNEGSKA in the germline V gene (reference sequence). The germline V and J ends were trimmed by 4 bases and 3 bases, with 5 bases remaining between them. CDR3 size: 11 residues. The CDR3 spells CSATLTDTQYF. CDR3 DNA sequence: TGCAGTGCTACTTTAACAGATACGCAGTATTTT.

To note about this clone: Germline and junction disagree at one end, which may indicate a read error. This chain uses TRBV2 with TRBJ1-1, with D possibly TRBD1 on 5 matching bases. The CDR3 length is 12 residues. Germline-derived CDR1 and CDR2 are SNHLY and FYNNEI. The CDR3 nucleotides read TGTGCCAGCAGTGAACCTCCGACAGCCCCTACGTTT. Amino acids: CASSEPPTAPTF.

CDR3 bases: TGTGCCAGCAGCCGCGGAGGTAATTCTAATGAGCAGTTCTTC. Its protein is CASSRGGNSNEQFF. The rearrangement uses TRBV11-2 and TRBJ2-1; tentatively, D is TRBD2 (5 bases). CDR1 is SGHAT, CDR2 FQNNGV, per germline. Between the trimmed V and J ends, which lost 5 bases and 7 bases, there was a span of 15 bases. This CDR3 spans 14 amino acids.

V gene TRBV30 combines with J gene TRBJ1-4, with 7 positions matching TRBD1. J lost 0 bases, V lost 1 base, and 2 bases had no gene match. Looked up from germline, CDR1 is GTSNPN and CDR2 is SVGIG (reference sequence). The CDR3 loop spans 15 amino acids. This CDR3 reads CAWSEGQATNEKLFF. The CDR3 DNA sequence: TGTGCCTGGAGTGAAGGACAGGCAACTAATGAAAAACTGTTTTTT.

CDR3 sequence: CASSSGVGTDTQYF. CDR3 bases: TGTGCCAGCAGCTCTGGGGTGGGGACAGATACGCAGTATTTT. The gene calls are TRBV7-9 and TRBJ2-3; no reliable D call. The CDR3 loop spans 14 amino acids. Germline-derived CDR1 and CDR2 are SEHNR and FQNEAQ (reference sequence). Trimming left V 4 bases short and J 3 bases short, with 11 bases between. Combining the CDR3 with reference TRBV7-9 and TRBJ2-3 gives the whole variable domain DTGVSQNPRHKITKRGQNVTFRCDPISEHNRLYWYRQTLGQGPEFLTYFQNEAQLEKSRLLSDRFSAERPKGSFSTLEIQRTEQGDSAMYLCASSSGVGTDTQYFGPGTRLTVL.

This clone was seen just once. The rearrangement uses TRBV6-5 and TRBJ1-4, with TRBD1 matching over 7 bases. The junction had 10 bases not matched to a gene; V was cut back by 6 bases and J by 6 bases. The CDR3 has 15 amino acids. Germline CDR1 reads MNHEY; CDR2 reads SVGAGI. CDR3 amino acids: CASRASTGVYEKLFF. The CDR3 DNA sequence: TGTGCCAGCAGGGCATCAACAGGGGTGTATGAAAAACTGTTTTTT.

This rearrangement joins TRBV18 to TRBJ2-3; TRBD1 aligns across 8 bases. The CDR3 consists of 15 residues. Germline loops: CDR1 KGHSH, CDR2 LQKENI. Trimming took 3 bases from V and 6 from J; bases not matched to a gene: 8. CDR3 sequence (DNA): TGTGCCAGCTCACCTGGACAGGGCGGAGGGGATACGCAGTATTTT. Protein product: CASSPGQGGGDTQYF.

The gene calls are TRBV6-5 and TRBJ2-3; D is unclear. V was shortened by 6 bases and J by 0 bases, with 7 bases between the two germline ends. The CDR3 covers 13 residues. Looked up from germline, CDR1 is MNHEY and CDR2 is SVGAGI. CDR3 nucleotides: TGTGCCAGCAGGCAACAAAGCACAGATACGCAGTATTTT. It is translated as CASRQQSTDTQYF.

This chain uses TRBV27 with TRBJ2-1; 10 bases agree with TRBD2. The V segment lost 5 bases and the J segment 12 bases; nucleotides outside the gene matches: 19. Germline loops: CDR1 MNHEY, CDR2 SMNVEV (reference sequence). The CDR3 is made up of 17 amino acids. The CDR3 is CASSRYQGTSASGGQFF. CDR3 nucleotide sequence: TGTGCCAGCAGTCGTTACCAAGGGACTAGCGCTTCAGGGGGGCAGTTCTTC.